This record concerns one T cell receptor (beta chain) sequence. The data were obtained in a study of CD8 T cells in Susac syndrome. TCR beta sequencing covered blood CD8+ and CD4+ T cells. Random hexamers were used to reverse transcribe an amount of about 0.5 to 1 ug RNA. By means of immunoSEQ multiplex PCR, TCR beta CDR3 spanning 54 Vbeta and 13 Jbeta underwent amplification. TCRdb re-called the immunoSEQ multiplex PCR reads through MiXCR, storing one row per CDR3 protein. The profile shows about 140,000 distinct CDR3 sequences, roughly 95% of them singletons. The V and J ends lost 5 bases and 5 bases respectively, with 15 bases between them. CDR3 length: 15 residues.

The chain joins TRBV12-3 or TRBV12-4 to TRBJ2-2; no reliable D call. The sequence was collected from a human donor with multiple sclerosis. Sequences were obtained from CD4+ T cells from PBMCs. CDR3 nucleotide sequence: TGTGCCAGCAGTACCCTGGGGTCGTCGACCGGGGAGCTGTTTTTT. Protein sequence: CASSTLGSSTGELFF.